This T cell receptor (beta chain) comes out of a study of T-cell memory formation after mild COVID-19. Trimming took 6 bases from V and 4 from J; bases not matched to a gene: 9. Germline V gene lookup returns CDR1 MNHEY and CDR2 SVGAGI. This CDR3 has 15 amino acids. Via MiXCR, TCRdb re-called the 5' RACE reads, giving one row per CDR3 protein. The sample includes 350,000 to 450,000 distinct CDR3 sequences, roughly 24% of them seen just once. The sequence was collected from an adult woman who had mild COVID-19 (a few samples of this study predate the infection). Cell type and time point are not known. This rearrangement joins TRBV6-5 to TRBJ2-3, with 8 bases that match TRBD2. The specimen was PBMCs or a T cell subset sorted from them (not recorded which). The CDR3 is CASSYHGLAADTQYF. The CDR3 DNA is TGTGCCAGCAGCTATCACGGACTAGCCGCAGATACGCAGTATTTT.